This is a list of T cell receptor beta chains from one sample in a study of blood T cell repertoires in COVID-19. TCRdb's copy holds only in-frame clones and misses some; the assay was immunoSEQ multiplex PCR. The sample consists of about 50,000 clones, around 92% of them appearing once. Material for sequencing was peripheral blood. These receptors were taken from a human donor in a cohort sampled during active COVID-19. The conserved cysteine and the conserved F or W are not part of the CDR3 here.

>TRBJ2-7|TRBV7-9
ASSLLGQGPHEQY
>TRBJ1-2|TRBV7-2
ASSRVYGYT
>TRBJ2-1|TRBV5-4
ASSLSRGSYNEQF
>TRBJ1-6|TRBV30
AWSGRGTLRSPLH
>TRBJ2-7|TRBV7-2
ASSYTRDRWNEQY
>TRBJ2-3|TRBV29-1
SVSRRDRSTDTQY
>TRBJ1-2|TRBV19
ASSAGLPGSYGYT
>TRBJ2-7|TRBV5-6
ASSFSGYEQY
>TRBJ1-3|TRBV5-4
ASSRTGTGGNTIY
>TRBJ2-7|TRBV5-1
ASSLAGDSPHEQY
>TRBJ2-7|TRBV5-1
ASSFGLAGGTAYEQY
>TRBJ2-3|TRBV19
ASSATGLSDTQY
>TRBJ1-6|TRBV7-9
ASSQGVRRNGSPLH
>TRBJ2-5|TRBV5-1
ASSSFGYQETQY
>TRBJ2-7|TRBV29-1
SVGDRHTYEQY
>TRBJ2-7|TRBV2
ASQREGREQY
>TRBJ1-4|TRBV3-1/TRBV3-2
ASSPAWVQGASGEKLF
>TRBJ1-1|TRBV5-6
ASSPRTVHEAF
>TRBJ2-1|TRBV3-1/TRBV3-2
ASSQDSRLAGVRLNEQF
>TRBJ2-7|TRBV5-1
ASSLAGVRAYEQY
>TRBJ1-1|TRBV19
ASSAVDVYHTEAF